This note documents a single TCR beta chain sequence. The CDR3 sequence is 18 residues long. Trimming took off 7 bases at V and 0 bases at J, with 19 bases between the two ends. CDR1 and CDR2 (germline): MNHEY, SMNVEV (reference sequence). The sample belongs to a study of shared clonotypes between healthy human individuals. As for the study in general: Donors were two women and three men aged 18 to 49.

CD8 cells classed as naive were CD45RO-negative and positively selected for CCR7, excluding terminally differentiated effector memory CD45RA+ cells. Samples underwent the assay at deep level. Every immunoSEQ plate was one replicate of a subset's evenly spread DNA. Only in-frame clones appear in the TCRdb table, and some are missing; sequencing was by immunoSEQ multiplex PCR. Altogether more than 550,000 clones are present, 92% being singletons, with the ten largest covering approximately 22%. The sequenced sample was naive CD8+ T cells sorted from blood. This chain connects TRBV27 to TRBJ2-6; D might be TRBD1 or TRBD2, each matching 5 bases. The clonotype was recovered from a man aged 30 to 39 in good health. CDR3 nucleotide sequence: TGTGCCAGCACCGAGGGAAGACAGTATAGCTCTGGGGCCAACGTCCTGACTTTC. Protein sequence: CASTEGRQYSSGANVLTF.